What follows are 11 T cell receptor beta chains derived from one specimen sequenced in a study of blood T cells in healthy people across ages. The second PCR ran roughly 7 to 12 cycles with a sample-barcoded 5' primer and J-beta primers. TCRdb used MiXCR to reprocess the 5' RACE reads, holding one entry per CDR3 protein. Of around 800,000 distinct CDR3 sequences in the sample, 60% to 80% were seen once. Sequencing input: blood. These receptors were taken from a man aged 30-40 years in good health.

The chain uses TRBV5-1 and TRBJ2-7, with D uncertain. The CDR3 extends over 14 amino acids. V was pared by 0 bases and J by 3 bases, with 10 bases between. Germline loops: CDR1 SGHRS, CDR2 YFSETQ. The CDR3 loop reads CASSLAQTGYEQYF. The CDR3, as DNA: TGCGCCAGCAGCTTGGCTCAAACGGGCTACGAGCAGTACTTC.

The chain joins TRBV3-1 to TRBJ2-5; 7 bases are shared with TRBD1. The better agreement between TRBJ2-7 and the DNA end casts doubt on the J call. The CDR3 is 12 residues long. CDR1 is LGHDT, CDR2 YNNKEL, per germline (reference sequence). The CDR3 nucleotides read TGTGCCAGCAGCCAGGGGACAGTCGAGCAGTACTTC. Translated, it gives CASSQGTVEQYF.

This chain joins TRBV7-2 and TRBJ2-5; 11 bases are a match to TRBD2. Germline CDR1 SGHTA, CDR2 FQGNSA. The CDR3 totals 16 residues. J was trimmed by 1 base and V by 3 bases; bases with no gene match: 4. Written as DNA, the CDR3 is TGTGCCAGCAGCTTGACTAGCGGGGCAATCCAAGAGACCCAGTACTTC. Protein product: CASSLTSGAIQETQYF.

The chain links TRBV4-2 to TRBJ2-5; D perhaps matches TRBD2 (7 bases). Germline V gene lookup returns CDR1 LGHNA and CDR2 YNFKEQ. CDR3 size: 16 residues. Between the trimmed V and J ends, which lost 4 bases and 6 bases, there was a span of 21 bases. This chain's CDR3 is CASSPSPGGGVQTQYF. Here the CDR3 DNA reads TGTGCCAGCAGCCCGTCCCCAGGCGGGGGCGTGCAGACCCAGTACTTC.

This clonotype has just a few counts. The chain is built from TRBV7-2 and TRBJ2-1; 10 bases agree with TRBD1. V trimming: 2 bases; J trimming: 7 bases; junction bases outside the gene matches: 5. The CDR3 length is 15 residues. CDR1 SGHTA and CDR2 FQGNSA come from the germline V gene. The CDR3 coding sequence is TGTGCCAGCAGCTTAAGGACAGGGGGGAAGAATGAGCAGTTCTTC. It translates to CASSLRTGGKNEQFF.

Comment on this clonotype: Its ends do not fully match the called genes, so a read error is possible. The chain carries TRBV20-1 and TRBJ2-3; a possible D gene is TRBD2 (5 bases). The CDR3 totals 14 residues. CDR1 and CDR2 from the germline V gene are DFQATT and SNEGSKA (reference sequence). DNA of the CDR3: TGCAGTGCGAGAGGGTACCTCAGGCAAGACACGCAGTATTTT. Translation gives CSARGYLRQDTQYF.

A single count supports this clonotype. This chain connects TRBV5-1 to TRBJ2-7, with a possible D match to TRBD1 (7 bases). V dropped 4 bases and J dropped 3 bases, with 20 bases sitting between them. Germline CDR1 SGHRS, CDR2 YFSETQ. The CDR3 runs to 16 residues. For the CDR3, the DNA is TGCGCCAGCAGCCAGGGACAGCCAATGGACTACTACGAGCAGTACTTC. This codes for CASSQGQPMDYYEQYF.

The chain couples TRBV6-5 to TRBJ2-7, with D uncertain. V lost 1 base to trimming and J lost 3 bases, with 7 bases between them. The CDR3 has 13 amino acids. CDR1 is MNHEY, CDR2 SVGAGI, per germline. CDR3 sequence reads: CASSYLPLYEQYF. Written as DNA, the CDR3 is TGTGCCAGCAGTTACTTACCGCTCTACGAGCAGTACTTC.

The genes are TRBV4-3 and TRBJ2-7; D is possibly TRBD2 (5 bases). Germline CDR1 and CDR2: LGHNA and YSLEER. This CDR3 is built from 15 residues. The V end was cut by 1 base, the J end by 1 base, with 11 bases between. The CDR3 protein is CASSQGPAVSYEQYF. In nucleotides, the CDR3 is TGCGCCAGCAGCCAAGGTCCAGCGGTATCCTACGAGCAGTACTTC.

The V and J genes are TRBV12-3 or TRBV12-4 and TRBJ2-1; D possibly matches TRBD1 or TRBD2 (7 bases each). CDR3 length: 14 amino acids. Trimming left V 7 bases short and J 8 bases short, with 18 bases between. CDR3 amino acids: CASNSGGALDEQFF. DNA for the CDR3: TGTGCCAGCAATTCAGGGGGGGCACTCGATGAGCAGTTCTTC.

A few counts support this clonotype. The chain recombines TRBV7-9 with TRBJ2-5, with D possibly TRBD1 on 6 matching bases. CDR3 length: 13 residues. V shed 10 bases and J shed 2 bases, with 14 bases lying between them. The germline V gene encodes CDR1 SEHNR and CDR2 FQNEAQ (reference sequence). The CDR3 nucleotides read TGTGCCACAGACAGGCCTTCTCAAGAGACCCAGTACTTC. Its translation is CATDRPSQETQYF.